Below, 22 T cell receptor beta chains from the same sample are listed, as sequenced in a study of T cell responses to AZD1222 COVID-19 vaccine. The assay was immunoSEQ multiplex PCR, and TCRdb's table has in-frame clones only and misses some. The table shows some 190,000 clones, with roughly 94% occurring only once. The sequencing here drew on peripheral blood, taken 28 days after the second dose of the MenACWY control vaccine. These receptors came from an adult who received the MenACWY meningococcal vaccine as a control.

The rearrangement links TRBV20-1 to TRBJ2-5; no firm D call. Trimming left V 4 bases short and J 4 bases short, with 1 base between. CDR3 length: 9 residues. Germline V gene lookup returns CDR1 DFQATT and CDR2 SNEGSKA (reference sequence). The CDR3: CSATETQYF. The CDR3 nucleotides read TGCAGTGCTACAGAGACCCAGTACTTC.

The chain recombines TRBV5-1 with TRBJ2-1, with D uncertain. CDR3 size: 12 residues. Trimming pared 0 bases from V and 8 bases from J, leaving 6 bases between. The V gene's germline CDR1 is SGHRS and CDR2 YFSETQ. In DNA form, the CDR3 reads TGCGCCAGCAGCTTGGCGACGGATGAGCAGTTCTTC. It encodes CASSLATDEQFF.

The CDR3 protein is CASSPRPGTYEQYF. The CDR3 bases are TGTGCCAGCAGCCCTCGGCCTGGGACCTACGAGCAGTACTTC. The V call is TRBV28, the J call TRBJ2-7; unclear D gene. In germline, CDR1 is MDHEN, CDR2 SYDVKM. V was trimmed by 6 bases and J by 2 bases, leaving 14 bases between them. The CDR3 has 14 residues.

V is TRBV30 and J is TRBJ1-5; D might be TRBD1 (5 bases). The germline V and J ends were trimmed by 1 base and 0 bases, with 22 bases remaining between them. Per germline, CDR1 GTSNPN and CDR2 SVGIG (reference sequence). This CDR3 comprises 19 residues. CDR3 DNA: TGTGCCTGGAGTGAAACGGGACCCATGGGGGTCTATAGCAATCAGCCCCAGCATTTT. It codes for CAWSETGPMGVYSNQPQHF.

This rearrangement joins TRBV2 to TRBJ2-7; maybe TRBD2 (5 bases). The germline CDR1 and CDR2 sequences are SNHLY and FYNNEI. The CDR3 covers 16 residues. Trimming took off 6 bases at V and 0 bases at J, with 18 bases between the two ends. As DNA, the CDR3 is TGTGCCAGCAGGAGGGCCGGGCTTCCTAGCTCCTACGAGCAGTACTTC. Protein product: CASRRAGLPSSYEQYF.

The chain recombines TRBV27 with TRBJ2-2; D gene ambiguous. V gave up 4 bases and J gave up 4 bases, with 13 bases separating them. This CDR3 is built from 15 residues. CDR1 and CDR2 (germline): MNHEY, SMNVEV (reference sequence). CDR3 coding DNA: TGTGCCAGCAGTTCCCAGCGTGCGAGCACCGGGGAGCTGTTTTTT. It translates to CASSSQRASTGELFF.

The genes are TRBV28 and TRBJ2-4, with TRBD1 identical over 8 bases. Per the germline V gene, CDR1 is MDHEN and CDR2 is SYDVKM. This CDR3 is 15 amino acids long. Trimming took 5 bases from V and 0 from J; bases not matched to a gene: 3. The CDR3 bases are TGTGCCAGCAGTGGACAGGGCCTAGCCAAAAACATTCAGTACTTC. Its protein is CASSGQGLAKNIQYF.

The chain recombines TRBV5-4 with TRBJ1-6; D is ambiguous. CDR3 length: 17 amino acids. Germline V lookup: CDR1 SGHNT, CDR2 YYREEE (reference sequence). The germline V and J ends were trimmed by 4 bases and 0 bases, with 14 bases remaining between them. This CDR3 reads CASSPVAGSSYNSPLHF. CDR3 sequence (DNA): TGTGCCAGCAGCCCCGTTGCGGGGAGCTCCTATAATTCACCCCTCCACTTT.

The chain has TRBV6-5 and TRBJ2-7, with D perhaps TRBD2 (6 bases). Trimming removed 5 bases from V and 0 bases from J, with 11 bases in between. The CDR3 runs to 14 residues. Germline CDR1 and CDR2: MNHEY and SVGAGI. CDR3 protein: CASSRQGLSYEQYF. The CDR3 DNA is TGTGCCAGCAGTCGGCAGGGACTCTCCTACGAGCAGTACTTC.

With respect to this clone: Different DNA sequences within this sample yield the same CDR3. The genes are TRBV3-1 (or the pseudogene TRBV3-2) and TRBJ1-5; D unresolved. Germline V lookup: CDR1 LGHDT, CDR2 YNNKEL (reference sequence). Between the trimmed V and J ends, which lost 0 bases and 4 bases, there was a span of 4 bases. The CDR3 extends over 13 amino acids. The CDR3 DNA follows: TGTGCCAGCAGCCAAGATCTTAATCAGCCCCAGCATTTT. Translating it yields CASSQDLNQPQHF.

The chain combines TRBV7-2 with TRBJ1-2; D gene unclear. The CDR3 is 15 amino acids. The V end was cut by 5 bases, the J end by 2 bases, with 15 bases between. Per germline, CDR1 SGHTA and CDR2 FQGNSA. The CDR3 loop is CASSHWEGWNYGYTF. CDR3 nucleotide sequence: TGTGCCAGCAGCCATTGGGAGGGATGGAACTATGGCTACACCTTC. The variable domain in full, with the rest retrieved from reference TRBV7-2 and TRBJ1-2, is GAGVSQSPSNKVTEKGKDVELRCDPISGHTALYWYRQSLGQGLEFLIYFQGNSAPDKSGLPSDRFSAERTGGSVSTLTIQRTQQEDSAVYLCASSHWEGWNYGYTFGSGTRLTVV.

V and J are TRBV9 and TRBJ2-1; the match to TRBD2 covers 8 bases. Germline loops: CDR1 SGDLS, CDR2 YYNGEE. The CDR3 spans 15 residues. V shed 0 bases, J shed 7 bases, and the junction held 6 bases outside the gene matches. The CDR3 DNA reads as TGTGCCAGCAGCGTAGCGGCGGTAGCGGGGAATGAGCAGTTCTTC. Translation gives CASSVAAVAGNEQFF. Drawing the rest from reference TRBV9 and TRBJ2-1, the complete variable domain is DSGVTQTPKHLITATGQRVTLRCSPRSGDLSVYWYQQSLDQGLQFLIQYYNGEERAKGNILERFSAQQFPDLHSELNLSSLELGDSALYFCASSVAAVAGNEQFFGPGTRLTVL.

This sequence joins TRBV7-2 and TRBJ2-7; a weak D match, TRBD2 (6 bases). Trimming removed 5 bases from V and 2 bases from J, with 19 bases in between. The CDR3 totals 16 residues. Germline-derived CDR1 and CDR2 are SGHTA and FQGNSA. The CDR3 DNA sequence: TGTGCCAGCAGCCCCTTTGGCGGGGAACCGGCCTACGAGCAGTACTTC. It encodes CASSPFGGEPAYEQYF.

The CDR3 region has the DNA TGTGCCAGCAGCCGTCCAAGCGGGGGCACAGATACGCAGTATTTT. This sequence encodes CASSRPSGGTDTQYF. This chain connects TRBV3-1 (or the pseudogene TRBV3-2) to TRBJ2-3, with 7 bases matching TRBD2. Germline V gene data show CDR1 as LGHDT and CDR2 as YNNKEL (reference sequence). The V and J ends lost 4 bases and 1 base, in that order; junction bases with no gene match: 5. The CDR3 length is 15 residues.

The DNA for the CDR3 is TGCGCCAGCAGCGGGGGGACAGGGTACAATGAGCAGTTCTTC. Translation gives CASSGGTGYNEQFF. The chain employs TRBV5-1 and TRBJ2-1; TRBD1 matches 9 bases. The ends lost 4 bases at V and 4 bases at J; junction bases unmatched: 3. CDR3 size: 14 residues. Per germline, CDR1 SGHRS and CDR2 YFSETQ.

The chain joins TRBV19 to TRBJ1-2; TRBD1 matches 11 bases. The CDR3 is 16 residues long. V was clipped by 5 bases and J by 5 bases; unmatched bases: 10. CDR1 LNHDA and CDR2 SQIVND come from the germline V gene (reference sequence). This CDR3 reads CASSSAGTGGDYGYTF. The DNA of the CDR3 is TGTGCCAGTAGTTCGGCGGGGACAGGGGGAGATTATGGCTACACCTTC. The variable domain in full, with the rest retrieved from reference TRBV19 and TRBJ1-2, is DGGITQSPKYLFRKEGQNVTLSCEQNLNHDAMYWYRQDPGQGLRLIYYSQIVNDFQKGDIAEGYSVSREKKESFPLTVTSAQKNPTAFYLCASSSAGTGGDYGYTFGSGTRLTVV.

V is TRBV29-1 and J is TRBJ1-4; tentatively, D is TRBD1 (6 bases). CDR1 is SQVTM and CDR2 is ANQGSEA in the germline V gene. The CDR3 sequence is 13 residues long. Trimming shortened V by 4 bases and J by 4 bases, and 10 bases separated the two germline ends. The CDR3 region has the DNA TGCAGCGTTGGGGGGCGCAATAATGAAAAACTGTTTTTT. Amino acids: CSVGGRNNEKLFF.

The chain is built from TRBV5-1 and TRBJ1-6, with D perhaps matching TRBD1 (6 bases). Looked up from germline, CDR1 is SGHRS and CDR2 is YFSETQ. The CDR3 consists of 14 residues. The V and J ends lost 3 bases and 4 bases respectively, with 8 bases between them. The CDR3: CASSWTAYNSPLHF. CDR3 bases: TGCGCCAGCAGCTGGACAGCGTATAATTCACCCCTCCACTTT.

The CDR3 nucleotides are TGTGCCAGCAGCGGTGGGACAGATGAAGCTTTCTTT. It translates to CASSGGTDEAFF. This rearrangement joins TRBV13 to TRBJ1-1; TRBD1 matches at 7 bases. V shed 5 bases and J 7 bases; nucleotides not matched to a gene: 4. The CDR3 consists of 12 residues. Per the germline V gene, CDR1 is PRHDT and CDR2 is FYEKMQ (reference sequence).

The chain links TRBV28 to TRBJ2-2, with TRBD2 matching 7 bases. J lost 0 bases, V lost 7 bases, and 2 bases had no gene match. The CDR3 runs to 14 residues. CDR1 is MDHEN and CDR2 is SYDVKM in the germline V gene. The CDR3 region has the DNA TGTGCCAGCAATCTAGCGGCGAACACCGGGGAGCTGTTTTTT. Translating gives CASNLAANTGELFF. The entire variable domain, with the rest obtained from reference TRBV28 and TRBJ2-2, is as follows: DVKVTQSSRYLVKRTGEKVFLECVQDMDHENMFWYRQDPGLGLRLIYFSYDVKMKEKGDIPEGYSVSREKKERFSLILESASTNQTSMYLCASNLAANTGELFFGEGSRLTVL.

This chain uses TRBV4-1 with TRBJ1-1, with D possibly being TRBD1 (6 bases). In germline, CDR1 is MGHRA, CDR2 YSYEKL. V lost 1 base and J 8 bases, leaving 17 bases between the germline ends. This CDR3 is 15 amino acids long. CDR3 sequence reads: CASSQGLQGFGEAFF. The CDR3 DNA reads TGCGCCAGCAGCCAAGGCCTCCAGGGGTTTGGGGAAGCTTTCTTT.

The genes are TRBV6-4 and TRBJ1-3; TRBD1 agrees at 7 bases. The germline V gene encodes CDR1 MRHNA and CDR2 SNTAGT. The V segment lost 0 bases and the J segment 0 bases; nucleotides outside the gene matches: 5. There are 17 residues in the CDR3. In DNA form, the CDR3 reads TGTGCCAGCAGTGACTCGGGACAGCCTAGCTCTGGAAACACCATATATTTT. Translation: CASSDSGQPSSGNTIYF.